This T cell receptor (beta chain) was recovered during a study of immune evolution from preneoplasia to lung adenocarcinoma. Study in general: HLA loss of heterozygosity: about 7% AIS, about 14% MIA, roughly 30% ADC, none AAH. Whole-study results and caveats: Normal lung had the highest top T cell clone frequencies. T cell clonality was higher in KRAS-mutant than EGFR-mutant or wild-type nodules.

Points on this clone: The antigen is undetermined.

Sequencing used immunoSEQ multiplex PCR; TCRdb keeps in-frame clones, though not all of them. The sample gives 3,000 or so clones, 73% of which show up once; 9.5% to 13% is in the top ten. The germline gives CDR1 SEHNR, CDR2 FQNEAQ (reference sequence). V lost 4 bases and J lost 1, with 7 bases in between. The CDR3 contains 13 residues. Patients had resection in Japan or China between the mid-2010s and the late 2010s. This chain connects TRBV7-9 to TRBJ1-1; D remains ambiguous. Source material: FFPE minimally invasive lung adenocarcinoma tissue. The receptor comes from a person aged 55-80 years with lung adenocarcinoma. The CDR3, as DNA: TGTGCCAGCAGCTCCGCCGGGAACACTGAAGCTTTCTTT. Its translation is CASSSAGNTEAFF.